Listed below are T cell receptor beta chains from one sample, sequenced in a study of T cells after yellow fever vaccination. In TCRdb, the 5' RACE reads were re-called with MiXCR into one record per CDR3 protein. This sample has some 340,000 distinct CDR3 sequences; about 4% occur once, and the top ten carry roughly 25%. This specimen was PBMCs, taken 5 days after the yellow fever booster vaccination. These receptors came from a man younger than 30 who received the YFV17D yellow fever vaccine. Each CDR3 is given with its conserved first and last residue. Each record gives: V gene, J gene, CDR3 protein.

V gene: TRBV20-1
J gene: TRBJ1-1
CDR3 protein: CSAPPRRHTEAFF

V gene: TRBV4-3
J gene: TRBJ2-5
CDR3 protein: CASSQDGGASETQYF

V gene: TRBV19
J gene: TRBJ2-3
CDR3 protein: CASTPWGRVVDTQYF

V gene: TRBV7-2
J gene: TRBJ2-4
CDR3 protein: CASSKVLAKNIQYF

V gene: TRBV5-1
J gene: TRBJ1-6
CDR3 protein: CASSRGTAENSPLHF

V gene: TRBV5-1
J gene: TRBJ1-2
CDR3 protein: CASSPDRDQGYTF

V gene: TRBV20-1
J gene: TRBJ1-6
CDR3 protein: CSARPGTPDNSPLHF

V gene: TRBV5-1
J gene: TRBJ2-3
CDR3 protein: CASSLRVGGPTDTQYF

V gene: TRBV12-3/TRBV12-4
J gene: TRBJ2-3
CDR3 protein: CASSLDSRDTQYF

V gene: TRBV2
J gene: TRBJ1-2
CDR3 protein: CASSEGEGYGYTF

V gene: TRBV20-1
J gene: TRBJ2-3
CDR3 protein: CSARSPPAGWITDTQYF

V gene: TRBV6-1
J gene: TRBJ1-3
CDR3 protein: CASSDGSYSGNTIYF

V gene: TRBV11-3
J gene: TRBJ2-2
CDR3 protein: CASSPRLGELFF

V gene: TRBV4-1
J gene: TRBJ2-3
CDR3 protein: CASSQAVGGTDTQYF

V gene: TRBV30
J gene: TRBJ1-1
CDR3 protein: CAWGTGVGTEAFF

V gene: TRBV28
J gene: TRBJ1-1
CDR3 protein: CASSLIDRANTEAFF

V gene: TRBV20-1
J gene: TRBJ1-5
CDR3 protein: CSAREGNTGNQPQHF

V gene: TRBV6-5
J gene: TRBJ2-3
CDR3 protein: CASSYTTRKGTDTQYF